This T cell receptor beta chain came from a study of blood T cell repertoires in COVID-19. Looking at the study overall: The origin of the acute and convalescent COVID-19 samples was the United States, Italy and Spain.

Patients of the Seattle cohort, enrolled during active infection, were followed longitudinally. CDR3 length equals 10 residues. CDR1 MDHEN and CDR2 SYDVKM come from the germline V gene. The V and J ends lost 9 bases and 6 bases respectively, with 9 bases between them. This clone is a singleton in its sample. Some clones are missing from TCRdb's copy, which holds only in-frame ones; the method was immunoSEQ multiplex PCR. The repertoire holds about 98,000 clones, with about 90% as singletons. Input material: peripheral blood. The chain uses TRBV28 and TRBJ2-7, with a tentative D call TRBD2 (6 bases). This TCR was recovered from a woman between 50 and 59 years old with COVID-19, enrolled during active disease. CDR3 nucleotides: TGTGCCAGTGGGGGAGGCGAGCAGTACTTC. Its protein is CASGGGEQYF.